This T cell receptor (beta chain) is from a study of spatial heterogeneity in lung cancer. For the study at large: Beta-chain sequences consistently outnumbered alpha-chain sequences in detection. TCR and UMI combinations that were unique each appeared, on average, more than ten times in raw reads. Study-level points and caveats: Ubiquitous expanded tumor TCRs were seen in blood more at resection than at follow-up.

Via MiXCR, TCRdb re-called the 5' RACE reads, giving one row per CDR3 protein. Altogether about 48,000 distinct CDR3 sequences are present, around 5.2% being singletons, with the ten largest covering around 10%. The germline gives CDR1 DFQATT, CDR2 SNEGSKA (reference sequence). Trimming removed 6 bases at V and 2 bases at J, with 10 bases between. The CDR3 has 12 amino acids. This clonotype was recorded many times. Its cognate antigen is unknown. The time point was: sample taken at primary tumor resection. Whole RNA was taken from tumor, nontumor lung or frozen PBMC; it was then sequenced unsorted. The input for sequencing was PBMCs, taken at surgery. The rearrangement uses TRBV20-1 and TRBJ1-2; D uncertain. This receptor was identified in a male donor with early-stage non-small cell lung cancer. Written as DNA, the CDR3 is TGCAGTGCCCAGACACCGAACTATGGCTACACCTTC. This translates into CSAQTPNYGYTF.